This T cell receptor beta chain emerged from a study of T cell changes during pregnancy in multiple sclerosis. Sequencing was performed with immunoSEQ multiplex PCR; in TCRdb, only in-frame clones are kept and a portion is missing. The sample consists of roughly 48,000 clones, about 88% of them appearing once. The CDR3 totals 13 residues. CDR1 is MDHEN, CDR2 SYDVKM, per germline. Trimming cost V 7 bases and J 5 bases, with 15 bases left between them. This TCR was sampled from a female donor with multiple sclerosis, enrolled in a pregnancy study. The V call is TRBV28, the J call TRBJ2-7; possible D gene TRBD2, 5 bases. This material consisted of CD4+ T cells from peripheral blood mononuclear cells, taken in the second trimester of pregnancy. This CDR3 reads CASNPIRRNEQYF. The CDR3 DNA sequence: TGTGCCAGCAACCCGATCCGGAGGAACGAGCAGTACTTC.